Below, one T cell receptor (beta chain) is given with its context. What it recognizes is unknown. These data are taken from a study of cytomegalovirus exposure and HLA in healthy donors. General study results and limits: The authors later linked a missense DCLRE1C variant to TCR beta V- and J-gene trimming.

The PCR was carried out with 60 Vbeta primers and 13 Jbeta primers. TCRdb's table, derived via immunoSEQ multiplex PCR, lists solely in-frame clones and lacks some. The sample lists 75,000 to 90,000 clones; about 79% were seen once. Trimming pared 5 bases from V and 6 bases from J, leaving 11 bases between. Germline loops: CDR1 MDHEN, CDR2 SYDVKM. This CDR3 has 12 residues. This chain links TRBV28 with TRBJ2-7, with D possibly TRBD2 on 6 matching bases. The source of this sequence is a male donor in good health and CMV-seropositive. Sequencing was performed on PBMCs. The CDR3 DNA reads as TGTGCCAGCAGTACGACTAGTCGCGAGCAGTACTTC. Its protein product is CASSTTSREQYF.